This T cell receptor beta chain was profiled in a study of OX40 agonist ivuxolimab in advanced cancers. In the study overall: Three individuals attained partial responses, comprising one hepatocellular carcinoma case and two cutaneous melanoma cases.

The germline CDR1 and CDR2 sequences are SGHTA and FQGNSA. V was trimmed by 4 bases and J by 0 bases, leaving 9 bases between them. The CDR3 loop spans 14 amino acids. The repertoire was sequenced with immunoSEQ multiplex PCR; TCRdb's copy has only in-frame clones and lacks some. The sample records some 35,000 clones, 60% to 85% being singletons. Study-wide points: On average, a greater number of expanded clones characterised CD8+ T cells relative to CD4+.

Concerning this clone itself: Its antigen remains unidentified.

V gene TRBV7-2 combines with J gene TRBJ1-1, with D unresolved. This sample comprised CD4+ or CD8+ T cells sorted from blood, obtained in a trial of the OX40 agonist ivuxolimab. The origin of this receptor is an adult with an advanced solid tumor such as melanoma, head and neck, liver or kidney cancer. This CDR3 is CASSSDGLNTEAFF. The DNA of the CDR3 is TGTGCCAGCAGCTCGGACGGTCTGAACACTGAAGCTTTCTTT.